The rows below give T cell receptor beta chains drawn from one sample of a study of T cells after yellow fever vaccination. TCRdb reprocessed the 5' RACE reads with MiXCR, giving one entry per CDR3 protein. This sample yields about 220,000 distinct CDR3 sequences, of which roughly 3.3% are seen a single time; approximately 3.5% belongs to the top ten. The sample was CD4+ T cells sorted from PBMCs, taken 10 days after the yellow fever booster vaccination. Source of these receptors: a man in his late teens or twenties who received the YFV17D yellow fever vaccine. Both conserved end residues are part of each CDR3. A D gene is named only where the DNA matches it firmly. Clone size is not always given. Where it is, it says once, few, many or a class for expanded clones.

TRBJ1-3 | few | NA | TRBV7-9 | CASRPKFRVGRNTIYF | TGTGCCAGCAGACCTAAGTTTCGGGTAGGACGAAACACCATATATTTT
TRBJ1-5 | few | TRBD1 | TRBV6-6 | CASSSTRDRRSNQPQHF | TGTGCCAGCAGTTCAACCCGGGACAGGAGATCCAATCAGCCCCAGCATTTT
TRBJ1-5 | few | NA | TRBV7-2 | CASSLWKGDQPQHF | TGTGCCAGCAGCCTTTGGAAGGGGGATCAGCCCCAGCATTTT
TRBJ2-2 | few | NA | TRBV6-1 | CASRQGSAGELFF | TGTGCCAGCAGACAGGGTTCTGCCGGGGAGCTGTTTTTT
TRBJ2-2 | many | NA | TRBV20-1 | CSARDPRRVNGELFF | TGCAGTGCTAGAGATCCGCGCAGGGTGAACGGGGAGCTGTTTTTT
TRBJ1-1 | many | NA | TRBV11-3 | CASSVDGTSDTEAFF | TGTGCCAGCAGCGTCGACGGGACGTCGGACACTGAAGCTTTCTTT
TRBJ2-3 | many | NA | TRBV5-1 | CASRRAVGTDTQYF | TGCGCCAGCAGAAGGGCTGTAGGCACAGATACGCAGTATTTT
TRBJ1-5 | NA | NA | TRBV5-1 | CASTKDGYSNQPQHF | TGCGCCAGCACGAAGGACGGTTATAGCAATCAGCCCCAGCATTTT
TRBJ1-4 | many | NA | TRBV20-1 | CSSASGGDEKLFF | TGCAGTTCCGCGAGTGGGGGGGATGAAAAACTGTTTTTT
TRBJ2-5 | many | TRBD1 | TRBV7-7 | CASSPNRGETQYF | TGTGCTAGCAGCCCCAACAGGGGGGAGACCCAGTACTTC
TRBJ1-1 | NA | NA | TRBV12-3/TRBV12-4 | CASSQFTVDTEAFF | TGTGCCAGCAGTCAGTTTACCGTGGACACTGAAGCTTTCTTT
TRBJ2-7 | few | TRBD2 | TRBV27 | CASGKGLQAYEQYF | TGTGCCAGCGGAAAGGGACTACAGGCCTACGAGCAGTACTTC
TRBJ1-5 | many | NA | TRBV7-8 | CASSVYRAKNQPQHF | TGTGCCAGCAGCGTCTACCGGGCCAAAAATCAGCCCCAGCATTTT
TRBJ1-2 | NA | TRBD1 | TRBV5-1 | CASSSGQGDVGYTF | TGCGCCAGCAGCTCGGGACAGGGGGACGTTGGCTACACCTTC
TRBJ2-1 | few | TRBD1 | TRBV11-1 | CASSPFRDRGRGEQFF | TGTGCCAGCAGCCCCTTCCGGGACAGGGGGCGCGGTGAGCAGTTCTTC
TRBJ1-5 | many | NA | TRBV23-1 | CASSQTGGRESNQPQHF | TGCGCCAGCAGTCAAACGGGGGGCCGGGAGAGCAATCAGCCCCAGCATTTT
TRBJ2-5 | few | NA | TRBV5-1 | CASSALQGYLANYQETQYF | TGCGCCAGCAGCGCCCTACAGGGTTACCTAGCGAATTACCAAGAGACCCAGTACTTC
TRBJ2-1 | few | TRBD1 | TRBV20-1 | CSARGTGQVAYNEQFF | TGCAGTGCTAGGGGGACGGGACAGGTGGCCTACAATGAGCAGTTCTTC
TRBJ2-5 | many | TRBD2 | TRBV5-1 | CASSLVLAGQETQYF | TGCGCCAGCAGCTTGGTTCTAGCGGGACAAGAGACCCAGTACTTC
TRBJ2-1 | few | NA | TRBV5-1 | CASSYVVDEQFF | TGCGCCAGCAGCTACGTAGTTGATGAGCAGTTCTTC
TRBJ1-2 | NA | NA | TRBV10-3 | CAISESGSGYTF | TGTGCCATCAGTGAGTCAGGGTCTGGCTACACCTTC
TRBJ1-2 | NA | NA | TRBV6-5 | CASSYGTEAFGYTF | TGTGCCAGCAGTTACGGGACGGAGGCCTTCGGCTACACCTTC
TRBJ2-7 | many | NA | TRBV4-3 | CASSQIFGQFYEQYF | TGCGCCAGCAGCCAGATTTTTGGACAGTTCTACGAGCAGTACTTC
TRBJ1-2 | few | NA | TRBV28 | CASSLLTAHNYGYTF | TGTGCCAGCAGTTTGTTGACAGCCCATAACTATGGCTACACCTTC
TRBJ1-4 | NA | TRBD1 | TRBV7-2 | CASSRTGGWTNEKLFF | TGTGCCAGCAGCCGGACAGGGGGCTGGACTAATGAAAAACTGTTTTTT
TRBJ1-2 | NA | NA | TRBV20-1 | CSASPPGGYTF | TGCAGTGCTTCCCCCCCGGGCGGCTACACCTTC
TRBJ2-5 | medium-sized | NA | TRBV29-1 | CSASRGETQYF | TGCAGCGCTTCTAGGGGAGAGACCCAGTACTTC
TRBJ1-4 | many | TRBD1 | TRBV5-1 | CASSPGTGGNRLFF | TGCGCCAGCAGCCCCGGGACAGGGGGGAACCGACTGTTTTTT
TRBJ1-3 | few | NA | TRBV3-1 | CASSHRRASSGNTIYF | TGTGCCAGCAGCCATCGACGGGCTTCCTCTGGAAACACCATATATTTT
TRBJ2-2 | NA | NA | TRBV7-2 | CASSLALSGELFF | TGTGCCAGCAGCTTAGCGCTAAGCGGGGAGCTGTTTTTT
TRBJ1-4 | few | NA | TRBV6-1 | CASSEGGPSLLFF | TGTGCCAGCAGTGAAGGGGGGCCCAGCTTACTGTTTTTT
TRBJ2-1 | few | NA | TRBV12-3/TRBV12-4 | CASRRMTEGNEQFF | TGTGCCAGCAGACGTATGACCGAGGGCAATGAGCAGTTCTTC
TRBJ2-2 | few | TRBD1 | TRBV7-3 | CASSLGFTGVPGELFF | TGTGCCAGCAGCTTAGGTTTCACAGGGGTTCCCGGGGAGCTGTTTTTT
TRBJ2-7 | NA | NA | TRBV12-3/TRBV12-4 | CASSFWGWDYEQYF | TGTGCCAGCAGTTTTTGGGGATGGGACTACGAGCAGTACTTC
TRBJ2-4 | NA | NA | TRBV5-1 | CASRNIQYF | TGCGCCAGCAGGAACATTCAGTACTTC
TRBJ1-6 | NA | NA | TRBV27 | CASSLVPSLRESPLHF | TGTGCCAGCAGTTTAGTCCCATCATTACGGGAGTCACCCCTCCACTTT
TRBJ2-7 | many | NA | TRBV7-2 | CASSLAEGSYEQYF | TGTGCCAGCAGCTTAGCGGAGGGGTCCTACGAGCAGTACTTC
TRBJ2-2 | few | NA | TRBV12-3/TRBV12-4 | CASSRSRGGNTGELFF | TGTGCCAGCAGTCGTAGTAGGGGGGGGAACACCGGGGAGCTGTTTTTT
TRBJ2-5 | NA | NA | TRBV5-5 | CASSLDWETQYF | TGTGCCAGCAGCTTGGATTGGGAGACCCAGTACTTC
TRBJ2-7 | NA | NA | TRBV11-3 | CASSLGFGGDYEQYF | TGTGCCAGCAGCTTAGGGTTCGGGGGCGACTACGAGCAGTACTTC
TRBJ2-4 | few | NA | TRBV6-2/TRBV6-3 | CASSYSNAKNIQYF | TGTGCCAGCAGTTACTCGAACGCCAAAAACATTCAGTACTTC
TRBJ1-1 | NA | NA | TRBV5-4 | CASSPTPGTATEAFF | TGTGCCAGCAGCCCCACCCCAGGGACGGCGACCGAAGCTTTCTTT
TRBJ2-1 | few | TRBD1 | TRBV29-1 | CSAGRGTYNEQFF | TGCAGCGCTGGCAGGGGGACCTACAATGAGCAGTTCTTC
TRBJ2-3 | many | TRBD2 | TRBV5-4 | CASSPGTSGSTDTQYF | TGTGCCAGCAGCCCGGGGACTAGCGGGAGCACAGATACGCAGTATTTT
TRBJ2-1 | few | NA | TRBV7-2 | CASSPTWNEQFF | TGTGCCAGCAGCCCTACATGGAATGAGCAGTTCTTC
TRBJ2-2 | many | NA | TRBV5-6 | CASSSQGGTGELFF | TGTGCCAGCAGCTCACAGGGTGGCACCGGGGAGCTGTTTTTT
TRBJ2-7 | few | TRBD2 | TRBV11-2 | CASSITSGGSYEQYF | TGTGCCAGCAGCATAACTAGCGGGGGGTCTTACGAGCAGTACTTC
TRBJ2-3 | NA | TRBD2 | TRBV5-4 | CASSLEGASGDRGGTDTQYF | TGTGCCAGCAGCTTGGAAGGCGCTAGCGGGGACCGTGGGGGCACAGATACGCAGTATTTT
TRBJ2-1 | NA | TRBD2 | TRBV5-4 | CASSSTSGGAVEQFF | TGTGCCAGCAGCTCTACTAGCGGGGGGGCCGTTGAGCAGTTCTTC